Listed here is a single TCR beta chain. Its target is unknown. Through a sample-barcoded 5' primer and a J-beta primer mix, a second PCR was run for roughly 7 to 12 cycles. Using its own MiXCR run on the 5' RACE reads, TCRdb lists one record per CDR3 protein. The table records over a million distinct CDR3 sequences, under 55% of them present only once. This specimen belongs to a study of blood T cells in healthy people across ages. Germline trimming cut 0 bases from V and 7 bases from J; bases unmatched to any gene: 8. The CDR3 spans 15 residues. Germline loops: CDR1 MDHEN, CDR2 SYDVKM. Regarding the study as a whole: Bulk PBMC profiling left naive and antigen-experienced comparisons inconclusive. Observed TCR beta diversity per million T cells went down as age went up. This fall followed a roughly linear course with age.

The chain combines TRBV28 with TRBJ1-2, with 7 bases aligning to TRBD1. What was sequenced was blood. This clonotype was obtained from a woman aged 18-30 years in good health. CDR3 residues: CASSLWGDSPSGYTF. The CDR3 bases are TGTGCCAGCAGTTTATGGGGGGACAGCCCCAGTGGCTACACCTTC.